The 21 T cell receptor beta chains in this list originate from one sample, sequenced in a study of shared T cell receptors in the human thymus. TCRdb's table, derived via immunoSEQ multiplex PCR, lists solely in-frame clones and lacks some. The sample consists of fewer than 700,000 clones, 88% of them appearing once. The same sample was also used in a study of human thymus T cells.

Material for sequencing was thymocytes. The receptors were sampled from a boy under three years old with a congenital heart defect.

The rearrangement links TRBV10-3 to TRBJ2-3; 8 positions agree with TRBD2. This CDR3 contains 15 residues. Germline V gene sequence: CDR1 ENHRY, CDR2 SYGVKD. V lost 8 bases to trimming and J lost 5 bases; unmatched junction nucleotides: 12. CDR3 sequence (DNA): TGTGCCATCGCGTTCCCGAGCGGGAGAGGAGATACGCAGTATTTT. Translation gives CAIAFPSGRGDTQYF.

The chain recombines TRBV27 with TRBJ2-1, with 7 bases identical to TRBD2. Germline CDR1 and CDR2: MNHEY and SMNVEV (reference sequence). This CDR3 region has 18 residues. The V segment lost 0 bases and the J segment 5 bases; nucleotides outside the gene matches: 13. In nucleotides, the CDR3 is TGTGCCAGCAGTTTATCCAGCGGGATCCTTGTTAAGCACAATGAGCAGTTCTTC. Translating it yields CASSLSSGILVKHNEQFF.

This chain joins TRBV7-2 and TRBJ1-2; 8 bases line up with TRBD1. Germline CDR1 is SGHTA and CDR2 is FQGNSA. J was trimmed by 0 bases and V by 3 bases; bases with no gene match: 12. The CDR3 contains 18 residues. CDR3 bases: TGTGCCAGCAGCTTCCGACAGGGGACATATATAGCTAACTATGGCTACACCTTC. Its protein is CASSFRQGTYIANYGYTF.

The chain couples TRBV27 to TRBJ2-7; D possibly corresponds to TRBD1 (5 bases). CDR3 length: 16 residues. Trimming removed 5 bases from V and 2 bases from J, with 19 bases in between. CDR1 is MNHEY and CDR2 is SMNVEV in the germline V gene (reference sequence). CDR3 DNA: TGTGCCAGCAGTCCCCTGGGGCCGATTCTCCCCTACGAGCAGTACTTC. It yields the protein CASSPLGPILPYEQYF.

The chain uses TRBV5-4 and TRBJ2-7; TRBD2 might be the D (5 bases). The germline gives CDR1 SGHNT, CDR2 YYREEE (reference sequence). V lost 1 base to trimming and J lost 0 bases, with 11 bases between them. The CDR3 sequence is 15 residues long. This CDR3 reads CASSLNWRSSYEQYF. DNA for the CDR3: TGTGCCAGCAGCTTGAACTGGAGGAGCTCCTACGAGCAGTACTTC. Full variable domain (remainder filled in from reference TRBV5-4 and TRBJ2-7): ETGVTQSPTHLIKTRGQQVTLRCSSQSGHNTVSWYQQALGQGPQFIFQYYREEENGRGNFPPRFSGLQFPNYSSELNVNALELDDSALYLCASSLNWRSSYEQYFGPGTRLTVT.

The chain recombines TRBV15 with TRBJ1-2; no firm D call. This CDR3 spans 13 amino acids. Germline CDR1 reads LNHNV; CDR2 reads YYDKDF (reference sequence). Deletions cut 1 base from V and 6 bases from J, with 9 bases between. The CDR3 coding sequence is TGTGCCACCAGCAGAGTCGGTCCGGATGGCTACACCTTC. As protein: CATSRVGPDGYTF.

This clone was counted between two and nine times. This chain links TRBV18 with TRBJ2-1; possibly TRBD2 for D (6 bases). Trimming cost V 3 bases and J 0 bases, with 12 bases left between them. The CDR3 contains 16 residues. Germline V CDR1 and CDR2: KGHSH, LQKENI. CDR3 coding DNA: TGTGCCAGCTCACCTTCCCCGCGGGACTCCTACAATGAGCAGTTCTTC. The encoded protein is CASSPSPRDSYNEQFF.

The chain combines TRBV19 with TRBJ2-5, with 7 bases fitting TRBD2. Trimming removed 7 bases from V and 5 bases from J; junction bases left unmatched: 13. Germline CDR1 reads LNHDA; CDR2 reads SQIVND (reference sequence). The CDR3 totals 15 residues. This CDR3 is CASNPRAGDDETQYF. The CDR3 DNA is TGTGCCAGTAATCCAAGGGCGGGAGACGATGAGACCCAGTACTTC.

In this sample, this clone turned up once. V gene TRBV9 combines with J gene TRBJ2-4, with D possibly being TRBD1 (6 bases). Germline V gene data show CDR1 as SGDLS and CDR2 as YYNGEE. V lost 3 bases, J lost 1 base, and 11 bases lay in between. The CDR3 has 15 residues. DNA of the CDR3: TGTGCCAGCAGCGAGGGGGTAGCGGCCAAAAACATTCAGTACTTC. Translated, it gives CASSEGVAAKNIQYF.

The V and J genes are TRBV10-3 and TRBJ2-2; D is perhaps TRBD1 (5 bases). Per the germline V gene, CDR1 is ENHRY and CDR2 is SYGVKD. The ends were cut back, 0 bases at V and 0 bases at J, with 14 bases in the middle. CDR3 length: 18 residues. CDR3 in amino acids: CAISESSWGETNTGELFF. The CDR3 DNA reads TGTGCCATCAGTGAGTCATCATGGGGCGAAACGAACACCGGGGAGCTGTTTTTT.

The chain employs TRBV5-6 and TRBJ2-3, with 9 nucleotides matching TRBD1. Germline V gene sequence: CDR1 SGHDT, CDR2 YYEEEE. With 1 base clipped from V and 2 bases from J, the junction kept 8 bases outside the gene matches. CDR3 length: 17 residues. CDR3 loop: CASSLTTGGKHTDTQYF. The CDR3 region has the DNA TGTGCCAGCAGCTTGACGACAGGGGGGAAGCACACAGATACGCAGTATTTT.

Note on this clone: The final CDR3 position lacks the conserved phenylalanine or tryptophan, pointing to a likely read error. The DNA is omitted, as the CDR3 cannot be located on it reliably, and the CDR3 follows TCRdb's listing. The V gene is TRBV20-1, the J gene TRBJ1-2; the DNA was not used to check the table's D call, TRBD1. The CDR3 contains 11 residues when both ends are counted. Germline V gene data show CDR1 as DFQATT and CDR2 as SNEGSKA (reference sequence). The CDR3 reads CSAPLGHYRAL.

This chain connects TRBV15 to TRBJ2-7; 10 bases match TRBD2. With 1 base clipped from V and 2 bases from J, the junction kept 2 bases outside the gene matches. The CDR3 totals 15 residues. Germline V gene data show CDR1 as LNHNV and CDR2 as YYDKDF (reference sequence). CDR3 DNA: TGTGCCACCAGCAGAGGTAGCGGGAGGACCTACGAGCAGTACTTC. Amino acids: CATSRGSGRTYEQYF.

For this clone: Other DNA sequences within the sample encode an identical CDR3. The chain carries TRBV6-5 and TRBJ1-5; D is perhaps TRBD1 (5 bases). V lost 6 bases and J lost 1, with 7 bases in between. The CDR3 runs to 13 residues. In germline, CDR1 is MNHEY, CDR2 SVGAGI. The CDR3 loop reads CASRTGSNQPQHF. CDR3 nucleotides: TGTGCCAGCAGAACAGGCAGCAATCAGCCCCAGCATTTT.

The rearrangement joins TRBV6-6 to TRBJ2-1, with D tentatively TRBD2 (6 bases). The CDR3 loop spans 12 amino acids. V was cut by 6 bases and J by 10 bases, with 13 bases left in between. The germline V gene has CDR1 MNHNY and CDR2 SVGAGI (reference sequence). CDR3 region: CASRFSTSEQFF. The CDR3 DNA sequence: TGTGCCAGCAGATTCTCCACTAGCGAGCAGTTCTTC.

The chain couples TRBV4-2 to TRBJ1-2, with TRBD1 matching over 8 bases. The V and J ends lost 0 bases and 4 bases, in that order; junction bases with no gene match: 4. Germline CDR1 is LGHNA and CDR2 is YNFKEQ. The CDR3 runs to 15 residues. The DNA for the CDR3 is TGTGCCAGCAGCCAAGAGGACAGGGTGGGCTATGGCTACACCTTC. This codes for CASSQEDRVGYGYTF.

This rearrangement joins TRBV27 to TRBJ2-7, with 10 bases fitting TRBD2. The CDR3 totals 15 residues. The J segment lost 4 bases and the V segment lost 2 bases, leaving 5 bases of the junction unmatched. Germline V gene sequence: CDR1 MNHEY, CDR2 SMNVEV (reference sequence). Written as DNA, the CDR3 is TGTGCCAGCAGTTTAGCTAGCGGGAGCTGGTACGAGCAGTACTTC. It codes for CASSLASGSWYEQYF.

This sequence joins TRBV10-3 and TRBJ2-7, with 13 bases fitting TRBD2. This CDR3 region has 18 residues. V was pared by 7 bases and J by 0 bases, with 12 bases of the junction left unmatched. The V gene's germline CDR1 is ENHRY and CDR2 SYGVKD. CDR3 amino acids: CAITRETSGRPSSYEQYF. CDR3 bases: TGTGCCATCACCAGAGAGACTAGCGGGAGGCCTAGCTCCTACGAGCAGTACTTC.

This sequence joins TRBV27 and TRBJ2-3; 9 positions match TRBD1. Trimming removed 2 bases from V and 4 bases from J; junction bases left unmatched: 10. Germline V gene lookup returns CDR1 MNHEY and CDR2 SMNVEV (reference sequence). The CDR3 has 17 amino acids. The CDR3 region has the DNA TGTGCCAGCAGTTTAAGGGGTGACAGGGGGGACCCAGATACGCAGTATTTT. Protein sequence: CASSLRGDRGDPDTQYF.

J is TRBJ2-7 and V is TRBV7-9, with 11 bases fitting TRBD2. This CDR3 contains 15 residues. The ends lost 4 bases at V and 4 bases at J; junction bases unmatched: 6. Germline loops: CDR1 SEHNR, CDR2 FQNEAQ (reference sequence). The CDR3 bases are TGTGCCAGCAGCTCCGGCCCTAGCGGGAGGTACGAGCAGTACTTC. This encodes CASSSGPSGRYEQYF.

This clone was seen once. V and J are TRBV21-1 and TRBJ1-1; the tabulated D call, TRBD1, remains unverified against the DNA. TRBV21-1 is a pseudogene locus. The CDR3 covers 16 residues. The CDR3 loop reads CASSKDWRQGNTEAFF. CDR3 DNA: TGTGCCAGCAGCAAAGACTGGCGACAGGGGAACACTGAAGCTTTCTTT.